The 18 T cell receptor beta chains in this list originate from one sample, sequenced in a study of OX40 agonist ivuxolimab in advanced cancers. Method: immunoSEQ multiplex PCR; TCRdb's copy keeps in-frame clones and lacks some. The sample shows around 70,000 clones, roughly nine tenths of them seen only once. The sample consisted of CD4+ or CD8+ T cells sorted from blood, taken in a trial of the OX40 agonist ivuxolimab. These receptors all stem from an adult with an advanced solid tumor such as melanoma, head and neck, liver or kidney cancer.

The chain joins TRBV4-3 to TRBJ2-1; tentatively, D is TRBD1 or TRBD2 (5 bases each). The CDR3 consists of 17 residues. Germline V CDR1 and CDR2: LGHNA, YSLEER. V lost 0 bases, J lost 3 bases, and 15 bases lay in between. The CDR3 sequence is CASSQDRGASLYNEQFF. The CDR3 DNA reads TGCGCCAGCAGCCAAGATCGAGGGGCGTCTCTCTACAATGAGCAGTTCTTC.

This clone occurred once. This rearrangement joins TRBV7-2 to TRBJ2-5; 8 nucleotides agree with TRBD2. Germline values: CDR1 SGHTA, CDR2 FQGNSA. The CDR3 has 17 amino acids. The V gene end was trimmed by 4 bases and the J gene end by 0 bases; junction bases not matched to a gene: 10. CDR3 residues: CASSSSVLLADQETQYF. The CDR3 DNA follows: TGTGCCAGCAGCTCCAGTGTCCTACTAGCGGACCAAGAGACCCAGTACTTC.

The rearrangement links TRBV6-4 to TRBJ2-3; 12 bases line up with TRBD2. Trimming took 6 bases from V and 3 from J; bases not matched to a gene: 4. The germline V gene has CDR1 MRHNA and CDR2 SNTAGT. There are 15 residues in the CDR3. CDR3 amino acids: CASSPGLAGTDTQYF. CDR3 coding DNA: TGTGCCAGCAGCCCGGGACTAGCGGGTACAGATACGCAGTATTTT.

V usage is TRBV5-1 and J usage is TRBJ1-1; 12 bases match TRBD1. Unmatched junction bases numbered 9, after V lost 2 bases and J lost 7 bases. The germline gives CDR1 SGHRS, CDR2 YFSETQ. This CDR3 has 16 residues. CDR3 coding DNA: TGCGCCAGCAGCTTAACTCCGGGACAGGGGGCTTTTGAAGCTTTCTTT. Its protein product is CASSLTPGQGAFEAFF. The full variable domain, in which reference TRBV5-1 and TRBJ1-1 provide the parts outside the CDR3, is KAGVTQTPRYLIKTRGQQVTLSCSPISGHRSVSWYQQTPGQGLQFLFEYFSETQRNKGNFPGRFSGRQFSNSRSEMNVSTLELGDSALYLCASSLTPGQGAFEAFFGQGTRLTVV.

The chain has TRBV5-5 and TRBJ1-2; 10 bases align to TRBD1. Germline-derived CDR1 and CDR2 are SGHKS and YYEKEE (reference sequence). This CDR3 has 15 residues. V was pared by 4 bases and J by 7 bases, with 10 bases of the junction left unmatched. CDR3 bases: TGTGCCAGCAGCGCCGCGGGACAGGGGACTCTTGGCTACACCTTC. This gives the protein CASSAAGQGTLGYTF.

The rearrangement links TRBV2 to TRBJ2-2, with 11 bases fitting TRBD1. The CDR3 runs to 15 residues. The ends lost 10 bases at V and 5 bases at J; junction bases unmatched: 9. Germline V CDR1 and CDR2: SNHLY, FYNNEI. The CDR3 bases are TGTGCCACAAAGGAAGGGACAGGGGGGACCGGGGAGCTGTTTTTT. This codes for CATKEGTGGTGELFF.

The chain uses TRBV4-2 and TRBJ2-2; 9 bases are a match to TRBD2. The junction had 3 bases not matched to a gene; V was cut back by 4 bases and J by 0 bases. The CDR3 sequence is 16 residues long. Germline V lookup: CDR1 LGHNA, CDR2 YNFKEQ. CDR3 residues: CASSLLAGTNTGELFF. CDR3 DNA: TGTGCCAGCAGCCTCCTAGCGGGAACGAACACCGGGGAGCTGTTTTTT.

This rearrangement joins TRBV18 to TRBJ1-5; 7 nucleotides align to TRBD1. The germline V gene has CDR1 KGHSH and CDR2 LQKENI. Germline trimming cut 2 bases from V and 4 bases from J; bases unmatched to any gene: 5. This CDR3 has 15 residues. The CDR3 region has the DNA TGTGCCAGCTCACCAACGGGACAGAGAAATCAGCCCCAGCATTTT. It codes for CASSPTGQRNQPQHF.

The chain uses TRBV28 and TRBJ1-4, with no clear D. V lost 4 bases to trimming and J lost 5 bases, with 17 bases between them. Germline V gene data show CDR1 as MDHEN and CDR2 as SYDVKM. The CDR3 has 16 amino acids. The CDR3 loop is CASSSRGRTTNEKLFF. Here the CDR3 DNA reads TGTGCCAGCAGTTCGAGAGGCAGAACCACGAATGAAAAACTGTTTTTT.

This chain connects TRBV5-1 to TRBJ2-3, with D possibly TRBD1 on 5 matching bases. V was clipped by 4 bases and J by 3 bases, with 15 bases between them. Germline V gene sequence: CDR1 SGHRS, CDR2 YFSETQ. CDR3 length: 15 amino acids. CDR3 bases: TGCGCCAGCAGCCCCGAAGGGGATAAGACAGATACGCAGTATTTT. It translates to CASSPEGDKTDTQYF.

V gene TRBV5-1 combines with J gene TRBJ2-3; 10 nucleotides match TRBD2. The CDR3 is 18 residues long. V lost 4 bases to trimming and J lost 6 bases; unmatched junction nucleotides: 17. Looked up from germline, CDR1 is SGHRS and CDR2 is YFSETQ. Here the CDR3 DNA reads TGCGCCAGCAGCCTGGGACAACCACTAGCGGGGCGTATGGATACGCAGTATTTT. Protein sequence: CASSLGQPLAGRMDTQYF. Together with reference TRBV5-1 and TRBJ2-3, the CDR3 gives the full variable domain: KAGVTQTPRYLIKTRGQQVTLSCSPISGHRSVSWYQQTPGQGLQFLFEYFSETQRNKGNFPGRFSGRQFSNSRSEMNVSTLELGDSALYLCASSLGQPLAGRMDTQYFGPGTRLTVL.

CDR3 sequence (DNA): TGCGCCAGCAGTCAATATGGGGAAAAGATAGTGCCCTTCACTGAAGCTTTCTTT. This encodes CASSQYGEKIVPFTEAFF. The J gene is TRBJ1-1, the V gene TRBV23-1; no clear D gene. TRBV23-1 counts as an open reading frame of uncertain function. V was clipped by 1 base and J by 4 bases, with 22 bases between them. CDR3 length: 18 residues.

This clone turned up a few times. This rearrangement joins TRBV7-9 to TRBJ2-1; 9 nucleotides line up with TRBD2. The CDR3 covers 15 residues. Trimming took 3 bases from V and 9 from J; bases not matched to a gene: 9. Germline CDR1 reads SEHNR; CDR2 reads FQNEAQ (reference sequence). The CDR3 DNA reads TGTGCCAGCAGCTTTGCGGGGCGGGAGGGCTTTGAGCAGTTCTTC. Protein: CASSFAGREGFEQFF.

The rearrangement uses TRBV6-5 and TRBJ1-5; TRBD1 might be the D (5 bases). This CDR3 is built from 13 residues. Germline V gives CDR1 MNHEY, CDR2 SVGAGI. The V end was cut by 4 bases, the J end by 11 bases, with 15 bases between. The chain's CDR3 is CASSSPQTDTQHF. The DNA for the CDR3 is TGTGCCAGCAGTTCCCCTCAGACAGACACCCAGCATTTT.

The V call is TRBV5-1, the J call TRBJ2-1; 7 bases fit TRBD1. Germline CDR1 reads SGHRS; CDR2 reads YFSETQ. This CDR3 has 13 residues. V lost 3 bases and J lost 8; bases outside the gene matches: 5. This chain's CDR3 is CASSYQGVYEQFF. The CDR3 coding sequence is TGCGCCAGCAGCTACCAGGGGGTATATGAGCAGTTCTTC.

The chain is built from TRBV15 and TRBJ2-1; 10 bases line up with TRBD2. V lost 5 bases and J lost 5; bases outside the gene matches: 6. Germline V gene data show CDR1 as LNHNV and CDR2 as YYDKDF (reference sequence). The CDR3 is 15 residues long. CDR3 residues: CATSGRTSGNNEQFF. For the CDR3, the DNA is TGTGCCACCAGCGGACGGACTAGCGGAAACAATGAGCAGTTCTTC.

The V call is TRBV28, the J call TRBJ1-3; 8 nucleotides match TRBD1. This CDR3 comprises 16 residues. J lost 0 bases, V lost 6 bases, and 7 bases had no gene match. Germline V gives CDR1 MDHEN, CDR2 SYDVKM. In nucleotides, the CDR3 is TGTGCCAGCAGACCGGGACAGGTAGACTCTGGAAACACCATATATTTT. It codes for CASRPGQVDSGNTIYF. Using reference TRBV28 and TRBJ1-3 for the parts outside the CDR3, the full variable domain is DVKVTQSSRYLVKRTGEKVFLECVQDMDHENMFWYRQDPGLGLRLIYFSYDVKMKEKGDIPEGYSVSREKKERFSLILESASTNQTSMYLCASRPGQVDSGNTIYFGEGSWLTVV.

The CDR3 DNA follows: TGTGCCAGCAGTCCCCACCAGCGGGTACTTCGGGCAGATACGCAGTATTTT. Translation gives CASSPHQRVLRADTQYF. This sequence joins TRBV28 and TRBJ2-3, with a weak D call TRBD2 (6 bases). Trimming left V 5 bases short and J 4 bases short, with 22 bases between. This CDR3 is 17 amino acids long. Per the germline V gene, CDR1 is MDHEN and CDR2 is SYDVKM.